What follows are 14 T cell receptor beta chains derived from one specimen sequenced in a study of OX40 agonist ivuxolimab in advanced cancers. The table came from immunoSEQ multiplex PCR; TCRdb's copy has only in-frame clones and leaves some out. The repertoire holds 50,000 or so clones, less than 85% seen once, with 1.5% to 2% in the top ten. Sequenced material: CD4+ or CD8+ T cells sorted from blood, taken in a trial of the OX40 agonist ivuxolimab. These receptors were taken from an adult with an advanced solid tumor such as melanoma, head and neck, liver or kidney cancer.

The gene calls are TRBV19 and TRBJ1-1, with D unresolved. Trimming cost V 3 bases and J 7 bases, with 18 bases left between them. Germline-derived CDR1 and CDR2 are LNHDA and SQIVND (reference sequence). CDR3 size: 15 residues. CDR3 in amino acids: CASSIYGRAGSEAFF. In nucleotides, the CDR3 is TGTGCCAGTAGTATCTACGGCCGAGCGGGTAGTGAAGCTTTCTTT.

The rearrangement joins TRBV6-1 to TRBJ2-7; TRBD1 agrees at 7 bases. CDR1 and CDR2 (germline): MNHNS, SASEGT. The J segment lost 2 bases and the V segment lost 5 bases, leaving 3 bases of the junction unmatched. The CDR3 runs 13 residues. The CDR3 DNA reads as TGTGCCAGCAGTAAGGGACAGACCTACGAGCAGTACTTC. It is translated as CASSKGQTYEQYF.

This chain connects TRBV21-1 to TRBJ2-7; the tabulated D call, TRBD2, remains unverified against the DNA. TRBV21-1 is a pseudogene segment. This CDR3 spans 16 amino acids. The CDR3 sequence: CASSKVTSGSYYEQYF. The CDR3 DNA is TGTGCCAGCAGCAAAGTAACTAGCGGGAGTTACTACGAGCAGTACTTC.

The chain carries TRBV5-1 and TRBJ1-1, with D perhaps TRBD1 (6 bases). Trimming took off 4 bases at V and 10 bases at J, with 20 bases between the two ends. This CDR3 has 14 amino acids. CDR1 is SGHRS, CDR2 YFSETQ, per germline. CDR3 region: CASSPARQARGAFF. The CDR3 DNA reads as TGCGCCAGCAGCCCCGCCAGACAGGCGAGAGGAGCTTTCTTT.

The chain combines TRBV10-3 with TRBJ1-1, with 8 bases fitting TRBD1. CDR3 length: 13 residues. Per the germline V gene, CDR1 is ENHRY and CDR2 is SYGVKD. J lost 4 bases, V lost 6 bases, and 4 bases had no gene match. The CDR3 DNA follows: TGTGCCATCAGGGACAGGGCTGGCACTGAAGCTTTCTTT. As protein: CAIRDRAGTEAFF.

A note on this clone: Additional DNA sequences in this sample encode the identical CDR3. The rearrangement uses TRBV4-1 and TRBJ2-3; 8 nucleotides align to TRBD2. Per the germline V gene, CDR1 is MGHRA and CDR2 is YSYEKL. CDR3 size: 20 residues. The J segment lost 0 bases and the V segment lost 0 bases, leaving 14 bases of the junction unmatched. The CDR3 loop reads CASSQDPRLAGRRSTDTQYF. The CDR3 region has the DNA TGCGCCAGCAGCCAAGATCCCCGTTTAGCGGGGAGGAGAAGCACAGATACGCAGTATTTT.

The rearrangement uses TRBV11-2 and TRBJ2-2; 7 nucleotides agree with TRBD2. This CDR3 region has 15 residues. The germline gives CDR1 SGHAT, CDR2 FQNNGV. V trimming: 3 bases; J trimming: 1 base; junction bases outside the gene matches: 2. CDR3 coding DNA: TGTGCCAGCAGCTTCCGGGGGGAGAACACCGGGGAGCTGTTTTTT. Its protein product is CASSFRGENTGELFF.

The CDR3 sequence is CAIKPGHSVNEQYF. DNA for the CDR3: TGTGCCATAAAGCCAGGGCATTCCGTTAACGAGCAGTACTTC. V gene TRBV6-6 combines with J gene TRBJ2-7; D is possibly TRBD1 (5 bases). There are 14 residues in the CDR3. Germline CDR1 reads MNHNY; CDR2 reads SVGAGI (reference sequence). V lost 10 bases and J lost 5, with 21 bases in between.

The rearrangement joins TRBV14 to TRBJ2-3; TRBD2 matches at 7 bases. The CDR3 is 16 amino acids. Trimming at V came to 0 bases and at J to 5 bases, leaving 8 bases not matched to a gene. CDR1 is SGHDN, CDR2 FVKESK, per germline. CDR3 sequence: CASSQDIGGSGDTQYF. DNA for the CDR3: TGTGCCAGCAGCCAAGATATAGGCGGGAGTGGAGATACGCAGTATTTT.

The chain is built from TRBV7-9 and TRBJ2-1, with 12 nucleotides matching TRBD1. Trimming at V came to 4 bases and at J to 6 bases, leaving 10 bases not matched to a gene. Germline CDR1 SEHNR, CDR2 FQNEAQ (reference sequence). The CDR3 spans 17 residues. The CDR3 DNA sequence: TGTGCCAGCAGCTCACCTCCCGGGACAGGGGGCCGCAATGAGCAGTTCTTC. Its translation: CASSSPPGTGGRNEQFF.

This clone was found a few times. V is TRBV5-1 and J is TRBJ2-3, with 10 bases lining up with TRBD2. Germline assignment: CDR1 SGHRS and CDR2 YFSETQ. Trimming removed 2 bases from V and 4 bases from J; junction bases left unmatched: 7. This CDR3 has 16 amino acids. The CDR3 is CASSLSGRVSPDTQYF. Here the CDR3 DNA reads TGCGCCAGCAGCTTAAGCGGGAGGGTCAGCCCAGATACGCAGTATTTT.

The rearrangement links TRBV11-2 to TRBJ1-1, with 8 bases fitting TRBD1. The CDR3 loop spans 14 amino acids. Germline V gives CDR1 SGHAT, CDR2 FQNNGV. V was clipped by 5 bases and J by 5 bases; unmatched bases: 7. In nucleotides, the CDR3 is TGTGCCAGCAGCAGCGACAGGGGCAGGACTGAAGCTTTCTTT. This codes for CASSSDRGRTEAFF. The complete variable domain, with remaining parts taken from reference TRBV11-2 and TRBJ1-1, reads EAGVAQSPRYKIIEKRQSVAFWCNPISGHATLYWYQQILGQGPKLLIQFQNNGVVDDSQLPKDRFSAERLKGVDSTLKIQPAKLEDSAVYLCASSSDRGRTEAFFGQGTRLTVV.

This clone was detected only once. The chain employs TRBV30 and TRBJ1-5; TRBD1 matches at 8 bases. The CDR3 is 13 amino acids. From germline, CDR1 is GTSNPN and CDR2 SVGIG (reference sequence). With 4 bases clipped from V and 2 bases from J, the junction kept 1 base outside the gene matches. For the CDR3, the DNA is TGTGCCTGGACGGGACAGGGCAATCAGCCCCAGCATTTT. Its protein product is CAWTGQGNQPQHF.

The chain uses TRBV28 and TRBJ1-3; D unclear. The germline V gene encodes CDR1 MDHEN and CDR2 SYDVKM. Trimming shortened V by 4 bases and J by 4 bases, and 8 bases separated the two germline ends. The CDR3 totals 13 residues. The CDR3 reads CASSYYWGNTIYF. CDR3 sequence (DNA): TGTGCCAGCAGTTACTATTGGGGAAACACCATATATTTT.